This T cell receptor (beta chain) was observed in a study of blood T cell repertoires in COVID-19. Study context: Sources were T cells, B-cell-depleted T cells, or PBMCs; the material itself was cDNA or gDNA.

V gave up 3 bases and J gave up 0 bases; unmatched junction bases: 5. This CDR3 comprises 15 residues. Per the germline V gene, CDR1 is SGHRS and CDR2 is YFSETQ. Source study methods: It was from reference gene primer amplification that nucleated cell counts were estimated. Clones were read by immunoSEQ multiplex PCR, and TCRdb kept only the in-frame ones, dropping some. V, J and clone size derive from that table, while D and trimming were established from the DNA sequence. Here the sample spans 110,000 to 150,000 clones, 70% to 90% being singletons. Clinical history reported by participants formed the basis on which cohorts were assigned. Each recovered donor of Cohort 3 presented with two negative PCRs, clearance, or symptom resolution.

The chain uses TRBV5-1 and TRBJ2-7; TRBD2 matches 8 bases. This receptor was obtained from a man aged 45-60 years who had recovered from COVID-19. Sequencing was performed on PBMCs or T cells enriched from blood (not recorded which). CDR3 protein: CASSSLSGGSYEQYV. As DNA, the CDR3 is TGCGCCAGCAGCTCACTCAGCGGGGGCTCCTACGAGCAGTACGTC.